The 22 T cell receptor beta chains below all came from one sample that was sequenced in a study of T cells after yellow fever vaccination. TCRdb fed the 5' RACE reads into MiXCR, producing one record per CDR3 protein. The repertoire includes 600,000 to 750,000 distinct CDR3 sequences, approximately 13% of them detected once, and about 15% sits in the top ten. This specimen consisted of PBMCs, obtained on the day of the yellow fever booster vaccination. Receptors originate from a man between 25 and 39 years old who received the YFV17D yellow fever vaccine.

The V gene is TRBV4-3, the J gene TRBJ2-7; 10 nucleotides match TRBD2. CDR1 and CDR2 (germline): LGHNA, YSLEER. The V gene end was trimmed by 0 bases and the J gene end by 5 bases; junction bases not matched to a gene: 7. CDR3 size: 16 residues. The CDR3 loop is CASSQDRLAGVHEQYF. CDR3 DNA: TGCGCCAGCAGCCAAGATAGGCTAGCGGGAGTTCACGAGCAGTACTTC.

The chain links TRBV7-9 to TRBJ2-2; 8 bases agree with TRBD1. This CDR3 spans 14 amino acids. V shed 5 bases, J shed 6 bases, and the junction held 5 bases outside the gene matches. CDR1 and CDR2 (germline): SEHNR, FQNEAQ (reference sequence). The CDR3 is CASSLGTGPGELFF. The CDR3 region has the DNA TGTGCCAGCAGCCTTGGGACAGGTCCCGGGGAGCTGTTTTTT.

The V and J genes are TRBV3-1 and TRBJ1-1; D is perhaps TRBD1 (6 bases). The CDR3 runs 14 residues. V dropped 1 base and J dropped 4 bases, with 10 bases sitting between them. Germline V gene sequence: CDR1 LGHDT, CDR2 YNNKEL (reference sequence). CDR3 region: CASSQVGGGTEAFF. In DNA, the CDR3 is TGTGCCAGCAGCCAAGTCGGGGGCGGCACTGAAGCTTTCTTT. Drawing the rest from reference TRBV3-1 and TRBJ1-1, the complete variable domain is DTAVSQTPKYLVTQMGNDKSIKCEQNLGHDTMYWYKQDSKKFLKIMFSYNNKELIINETVPNRFSPKSPDKAHLNLHINSLELGDSAVYFCASSQVGGGTEAFFGQGTRLTVV.

V is TRBV28 and J is TRBJ2-7; D perhaps matches TRBD1 (5 bases). This CDR3 contains 13 residues. Trimming left V 1 base short and J 6 bases short, with 10 bases between. CDR1 and CDR2 from the germline V gene are MDHEN and SYDVKM. The CDR3 DNA reads TGTGCCAGCAGTTTATTCGCAGGGTCCGAGCAGTACTTC. As protein: CASSLFAGSEQYF.

This clonotype has a handful of counts. This chain uses TRBV20-1 with TRBJ1-4, with D unresolved. V lost 6 bases and J lost 2, with 16 bases in between. The CDR3 has 15 amino acids. Germline V gene sequence: CDR1 DFQATT, CDR2 SNEGSKA (reference sequence). CDR3 amino acids: CSAPNPLGTNEKLFF. In DNA, the CDR3 is TGCAGTGCCCCGAACCCGTTAGGCACTAATGAAAAACTGTTTTTT.

This clonotype was found a few times. This chain joins TRBV29-1 and TRBJ2-2; D is possibly TRBD1 (5 bases). Germline V CDR1 and CDR2: SQVTM, ANQGSEA. The CDR3 extends over 13 amino acids. V was cut by 5 bases and J by 1 base, with 8 bases left in between. As DNA, the CDR3 is TGCAGCGTTACGGACAAGAACACCGGGGAGCTGTTTTTT. As protein: CSVTDKNTGELFF.

In nucleotides, the CDR3 is TGTGCCAGCAGCACACAGGGGACACCTCTCGAGCAGTACTTC. Translating it yields CASSTQGTPLEQYF. This chain connects TRBV6-1 to TRBJ2-7; TRBD1 agrees at 7 bases. The germline V gene encodes CDR1 MNHNS and CDR2 SASEGT. There are 14 residues in the CDR3. Losses at the gene ends were 6 bases for V and 6 bases for J; bases not matched to a gene: 11.

In its sample, this clonotype was seen a few times. V gene TRBV12-3 or TRBV12-4 combines with J gene TRBJ2-2; possibly TRBD1 for D (6 bases). V was cut by 6 bases and J by 6 bases, with 14 bases left in between. This CDR3 is built from 14 residues. In DNA, the CDR3 is TGTGCCAGCAGGACACCAGGGGTCTCCGGGGAGCTGTTTTTT. Protein: CASRTPGVSGELFF.

At least ten counts were recorded for this clonotype. V is TRBV10-2 and J is TRBJ2-3; perhaps TRBD2 as D (6 bases). V was clipped by 6 bases and J by 2 bases, with 12 bases between them. CDR3 length: 14 residues. Germline V gene data show CDR1 as WSHSY and CDR2 as SAAADI. The CDR3 protein is CASSFGGVTDTQYF. Written as DNA, the CDR3 is TGCGCCAGCAGCTTTGGCGGGGTCACAGATACGCAGTATTTT.

In this sample, this clonotype turned up a few times. At one end, the junction sequence differs from germline, possibly due to a read error. The chain couples TRBV24-1 to TRBJ2-1; TRBD1 is a possible D gene (5 bases). Germline CDR1 is KGHDR and CDR2 is SFDVKD. The CDR3 covers 13 residues. Written as DNA, the CDR3 is TGTGCCACCAGCGAGTTTGGGCCCCAGGGAATGGTTTTC. This codes for CATSEFGPQGMVF.

The table lists this clonotype with a few counts. This rearrangement joins TRBV5-1 to TRBJ2-7; 12 bases are a match to TRBD1. The CDR3 has 15 amino acids. Germline V gene lookup returns CDR1 SGHRS and CDR2 YFSETQ. The junction had 4 bases not matched to a gene; V was cut back by 1 base and J by 5 bases. Here the CDR3 reads CASSLTGTGGDEQYF. CDR3 bases: TGCGCCAGCAGCTTGACGGGGACAGGGGGCGACGAGCAGTACTTC.

This chain joins TRBV28 and TRBJ2-2; maybe TRBD1 (6 bases). V was trimmed by 8 bases and J by 4 bases, leaving 14 bases between them. The germline CDR1 and CDR2 sequences are MDHEN and SYDVKM. The CDR3 runs 14 residues. This CDR3 is CASRRQASTGELFF. CDR3 bases: TGTGCCAGCCGACGACAGGCATCCACCGGGGAGCTGTTTTTT.

This clonotype was observed a few times. The V gene is TRBV6-5, the J gene TRBJ2-6; tentatively, D is TRBD2 (6 bases). V shed 0 bases and J shed 2 bases, with 17 bases lying between them. The CDR3 has 19 residues. Germline CDR1 MNHEY, CDR2 SVGAGI. Here the CDR3 DNA reads TGTGCCAGCAGTTACTCACCTGTCGGGGGTCTCCCTGGGGCCAACGTCCTGACTTTC. Translation gives CASSYSPVGGLPGANVLTF.

In its sample, this clonotype was seen a few times. The chain has TRBV18 and TRBJ1-3; 7 nucleotides align to TRBD1. This CDR3 comprises 16 residues. With V trimmed by 3 bases and J by 0 bases, 5 bases remained unmatched. CDR1 and CDR2 (germline): KGHSH, LQKENI. CDR3: CASSPQTGSSGNTIYF. CDR3 coding DNA: TGTGCCAGCTCACCGCAGACAGGGAGCTCTGGAAACACCATATATTTT.

This rearrangement joins TRBV5-1 to TRBJ2-5; 9 nucleotides line up with TRBD1. Germline CDR1 is SGHRS and CDR2 is YFSETQ. This CDR3 is 13 amino acids long. After removal of 6 bases from V and 5 bases from J, the junction contained 5 bases not matched to a gene. The CDR3 coding sequence is TGCGCCAGCACGCCGGGACAGGGTGAGACCCAGTACTTC. Protein sequence: CASTPGQGETQYF. Full variable domain (missing parts from reference TRBV5-1 and TRBJ2-5): KAGVTQTPRYLIKTRGQQVTLSCSPISGHRSVSWYQQTPGQGLQFLFEYFSETQRNKGNFPGRFSGRQFSNSRSEMNVSTLELGDSALYLCASTPGQGETQYFGPGTRLLVL.

This clonotype was picked up a small number of times. The rearrangement joins TRBV25-1 to TRBJ1-1, with no clear D. Germline CDR1 MGHDK, CDR2 SYGVNS. CDR3 length equals 11 residues. V was shortened by 8 bases and J by 8 bases, with 12 bases between the two germline ends. The CDR3 DNA reads as TGTGCCAGCGGACGGAATAGGGAAGCTTTCTTT. Translation gives CASGRNREAFF.

The chain is built from TRBV20-1 and TRBJ2-3, with D perhaps TRBD2 (5 bases). V was clipped by 2 bases and J by 2 bases, with 11 bases between them. The CDR3 is made up of 14 amino acids. Germline V gene data show CDR1 as DFQATT and CDR2 as SNEGSKA (reference sequence). Here the CDR3 DNA reads TGCAGTGCTAGAAGGCGGACTCACACAGATACGCAGTATTTT. It translates to CSARRRTHTDTQYF.

The rearrangement links TRBV5-1 to TRBJ2-1, with 10 bases fitting TRBD1. CDR1 is SGHRS, CDR2 YFSETQ, per germline. The CDR3 loop spans 14 amino acids. The J segment lost 5 bases and the V segment lost 3 bases, leaving 2 bases of the junction unmatched. In DNA form, the CDR3 reads TGCGCCAGCAGCTCGGGACAGGGGAACAATGAGCAGTTCTTC. Translating gives CASSSGQGNNEQFF.

The genes are TRBV7-2 and TRBJ1-6, with unresolved D. V gave up 2 bases and J gave up 10 bases, with 6 bases separating them. The CDR3 consists of 12 residues. CDR1 is SGHTA and CDR2 is FQGNSA in the germline V gene. The CDR3 here is CASSLSASPLHF. In nucleotides, the CDR3 is TGTGCCAGCAGCTTATCTGCCTCACCCCTCCACTTT. The full variable domain, with the rest looked up from reference TRBV7-2 and TRBJ1-6, is GAGVSQSPSNKVTEKGKDVELRCDPISGHTALYWYRQSLGQGLEFLIYFQGNSAPDKSGLPSDRFSAERTGGSVSTLTIQRTQQEDSAVYLCASSLSASPLHFGNGTRLTVT.

The chain couples TRBV5-1 to TRBJ1-2; 8 nucleotides match TRBD1. Germline V gene sequence: CDR1 SGHRS, CDR2 YFSETQ. The CDR3 covers 14 residues. The V segment lost 8 bases and the J segment 7 bases; nucleotides outside the gene matches: 13. The chain's CDR3 is CASSADRERSGYTF. CDR3 coding DNA: TGCGCCAGTTCGGCGGACAGGGAACGGAGTGGCTACACCTTC. Based on the CDR3 plus reference TRBV5-1 and TRBJ1-2, the full variable domain is KAGVTQTPRYLIKTRGQQVTLSCSPISGHRSVSWYQQTPGQGLQFLFEYFSETQRNKGNFPGRFSGRQFSNSRSEMNVSTLELGDSALYLCASSADRERSGYTFGSGTRLTVV.

This clonotype was seen a handful of times. V usage is TRBV10-3 and J usage is TRBJ2-3, with no clear D. CDR1 and CDR2 (germline): ENHRY, SYGVKD. Trimming left V 2 bases short and J 3 bases short, with 6 bases between. This CDR3 has 13 amino acids. The CDR3 nucleotides read TGTGCCATCAGTGAGATAGTGACAGATACGCAGTATTTT. Its translation is CAISEIVTDTQYF.

This clonotype was detected a few times. One junction end does not reproduce the germline sequence, and a read error may be involved. The chain carries TRBV20-1 and TRBJ2-3; TRBD2 agrees at 8 bases. Per the germline V gene, CDR1 is DFQATT and CDR2 is SNEGSKA (reference sequence). This CDR3 is 18 amino acids long. The DNA of the CDR3 is TGCTGTGCTAGAGATTTCAGCGGACTAGCTTCCATCACAGATACGCAGTATTTT. Its translation: CCARDFSGLASITDTQYF.